These 29 T cell receptor beta chains share one sample of origin, sequenced in a study of cytomegalovirus exposure and HLA in healthy donors. Primers included in the PCR were 60 Vbeta and 13 Jbeta primers. Libraries were prepared by immunoSEQ multiplex PCR; TCRdb keeps only in-frame clonotypes and omits some of them. The sample includes about 150,000 clones, approximately 69% of them seen just once. The sequenced sample consisted of PBMCs. Receptor source: a man aged 30 to 39 in good health and CMV-seronegative.

This clone was recorded only once. The gene calls are TRBV2 and TRBJ2-1, with 9 bases matching TRBD1. CDR1 SNHLY and CDR2 FYNNEI come from the germline V gene. The CDR3 spans 12 residues. V gave up 5 bases and J gave up 16 bases; unmatched junction bases: 9. CDR3 protein: CASSKSGTGLFF. The CDR3 DNA sequence: TGTGCCAGCAGTAAATCCGGGACAGGGTTATTCTTC.

This rearrangement joins TRBV7-2 to TRBJ2-5; tentatively, D is TRBD2 (6 bases). The better agreement between TRBJ2-7 and the DNA end casts doubt on the J call. The V gene's germline CDR1 is SGHTA and CDR2 FQGNSA. The CDR3 spans 15 residues. The CDR3 region has the DNA TGTGCCAGCAGCCCAGGGCTAGCGCTTACCTACGAGCAGTACTTC. It encodes CASSPGLALTYEQYF.

This clone came up a few times. The rearrangement uses TRBV7-2 and TRBJ2-3; 8 nucleotides align to TRBD2. Germline-derived CDR1 and CDR2 are SGHTA and FQGNSA. J gave up 3 bases and V 1 base, and 9 bases lay outside the gene matches. The CDR3 spans 17 residues. The CDR3 region has the DNA TGTGCCAGCAGCTTAGGGGTTTCGGGGGGGGCAACAGATACGCAGTATTTT. It codes for CASSLGVSGGATDTQYF.

The chain couples TRBV6-4 to TRBJ1-5; 12 positions agree with TRBD1. Germline V gene lookup returns CDR1 MRHNA and CDR2 SNTAGT. The CDR3 extends over 16 amino acids. V shed 0 bases and J 6 bases; nucleotides not matched to a gene: 3. This CDR3 is CASSDSGTGGSQPQHF. DNA of the CDR3: TGTGCCAGCAGTGACTCAGGGACAGGGGGCAGTCAGCCCCAGCATTTT.

V usage is TRBV7-6 and J usage is TRBJ2-5; a weak D match, TRBD2 (5 bases). Germline-derived CDR1 and CDR2 are SGHVS and FNYEAQ. The CDR3 consists of 15 residues. Trimming shortened V by 5 bases and J by 2 bases, and 15 bases separated the two germline ends. The CDR3 loop reads CASSPIPGLQETQYF. In nucleotides, the CDR3 is TGTGCCAGCAGCCCTATTCCCGGACTTCAAGAGACCCAGTACTTC. Together with reference TRBV7-6 and TRBJ2-5, the CDR3 gives the full variable domain: GAGVSQSPRYKVTKRGQDVALRCDPISGHVSLYWYRQALGQGPEFLTYFNYEAQQDKSGLPNDRFSAERPEGSISTLTIQRTEQRDSAMYRCASSPIPGLQETQYFGPGTRLLVL.

About this clone itself: The sample holds other DNA sequences that translate to the same CDR3. This chain's CDR3 is CASSSTNTGELFF. CDR3 DNA: TGTGCCAGCAGCTCAACGAACACCGGGGAGCTGTTTTTT. The chain links TRBV7-3 to TRBJ2-2; D is ambiguous. V was pared by 4 bases and J by 0 bases, with 3 bases between. Germline V gene lookup returns CDR1 SGHTA and CDR2 FQGTGA. The CDR3 loop spans 13 amino acids.

The J gene is TRBJ2-3, the V gene TRBV10-3; D gene ambiguous. The CDR3 loop spans 12 amino acids. V was pared by 4 bases and J by 2 bases, with 4 bases between. Germline CDR1 reads ENHRY; CDR2 reads SYGVKD. Here the CDR3 DNA reads TGTGCCATCAGTGCTCTCACAGATACGCAGTATTTT. The encoded protein is CAISALTDTQYF.

The rearrangement joins TRBV18 to TRBJ2-7, with 8 positions matching TRBD1. The V segment lost 8 bases and the J segment 2 bases; nucleotides outside the gene matches: 8. Germline-derived CDR1 and CDR2 are KGHSH and LQKENI. This CDR3 spans 14 amino acids. The CDR3 loop reads CASTSGQGPYEQYF. The CDR3 nucleotides read TGTGCCAGCACCTCAGGACAGGGACCCTACGAGCAGTACTTC.

The chain has TRBV4-3 and TRBJ1-2; 8 bases are shared with TRBD1. The CDR3 has 15 residues. The V and J ends lost 0 bases and 7 bases, in that order; junction bases with no gene match: 7. Germline CDR1 and CDR2: LGHNA and YSLEER. The CDR3 nucleotides are TGCGCCAGCAGCCAAGATCTTGCAGGGGGCTGTGGCTACACCTTC. This gives the protein CASSQDLAGGCGYTF.

This clone has a single count. The chain recombines TRBV11-2 with TRBJ2-7; 8 bases are a match to TRBD2. Germline V gives CDR1 SGHAT, CDR2 FQNNGV. The trim removed 3 bases at V and 2 bases at J, leaving 3 bases unmatched. CDR3 length equals 14 residues. CDR3 protein: CASSFGRATYEQYF. In nucleotides, the CDR3 is TGTGCCAGCAGCTTCGGGAGGGCTACCTACGAGCAGTACTTC.

V is TRBV19 and J is TRBJ2-2, with D tentatively TRBD1 (5 bases). The length of the CDR3 is 13 residues. Deletions cut 3 bases from V and 6 bases from J, with 8 bases between. Per germline, CDR1 LNHDA and CDR2 SQIVND (reference sequence). CDR3: CASSISRAGELFF. The CDR3 DNA sequence: TGTGCCAGTAGTATCAGCAGGGCCGGGGAGCTGTTTTTT.

The chain has TRBV19 and TRBJ1-5, with D possibly TRBD1 on 5 matching bases. Germline values: CDR1 LNHDA, CDR2 SQIVND (reference sequence). V lost 1 base, J lost 6 bases, and 13 bases lay in between. CDR3 size: 15 residues. The DNA of the CDR3 is TGTGCCAGTAGTATAGGGCAGGGATTAGGTCAGCCCCAGCATTTT. It is translated as CASSIGQGLGQPQHF.

As DNA, the CDR3 is TGTGCCAGCAGCCAAGAGGGGCAGGTAGCCATTCAGTACTTC. Encoded protein: CASSQEGQVAIQYF. The rearrangement links TRBV4-2 to TRBJ2-4; maybe TRBD1 (5 bases). The CDR3 has 14 residues. Per germline, CDR1 LGHNA and CDR2 YNFKEQ. V was clipped by 0 bases and J by 9 bases, with 12 bases between them.

The V and J genes are TRBV19 and TRBJ1-4; D unclear. The CDR3 sequence is 13 residues long. Trimming removed 4 bases at V and 8 bases at J, with 11 bases between. The V gene's germline CDR1 is LNHDA and CDR2 SQIVND (reference sequence). Here the CDR3 reads CASSKRASEKLFF. Here the CDR3 DNA reads TGTGCCAGTAGTAAAAGGGCTAGCGAAAAACTGTTTTTT.

The chain employs TRBV6-5 and TRBJ1-5; the match to TRBD1 covers 8 bases. The junction had 1 base not matched to a gene; V was cut back by 4 bases and J by 5 bases. Germline CDR1 and CDR2: MNHEY and SVGAGI. CDR3 size: 13 residues. In DNA form, the CDR3 reads TGTGCCAGCAGTTCGACAGGGGATCAGCCCCAGCATTTT. Protein sequence: CASSSTGDQPQHF.

Notes on this clone: The junction shows a germline mismatch at one end, possibly a read error. The V and J genes are TRBV7-6 and TRBJ1-6, with 8 bases matching TRBD1. Germline V gives CDR1 SGHVS, CDR2 FNYEAQ. The CDR3 sequence is 16 residues long. The CDR3 DNA is TGTGCCAGCAGACGACTTAGGACAGGGTATAATTCACCCCTCAACTTT. It specifies CASRRLRTGYNSPLNF.

V and J are TRBV5-6 and TRBJ1-1; TRBD1 aligns across 8 bases. Germline CDR1 is SGHDT and CDR2 is YYEEEE. The J segment lost 10 bases and the V segment lost 2 bases, leaving 7 bases of the junction unmatched. The CDR3 is made up of 13 amino acids. CDR3 bases: TGTGCCAGCAGCTTAGGACAGGGTATAGGAGCTTTCTTT. It codes for CASSLGQGIGAFF.

This chain uses TRBV27 with TRBJ2-5; possible D gene TRBD1, 7 bases. CDR1 MNHEY and CDR2 SMNVEV come from the germline V gene (reference sequence). Trimming cost V 4 bases and J 11 bases, with 14 bases left between them. The CDR3 extends over 12 amino acids. The CDR3 loop is CASSSTGTEQYF. The CDR3 bases are TGTGCCAGCAGTTCGACAGGGACTGAGCAGTACTTC.

The chain employs TRBV6-1 and TRBJ2-2; 7 nucleotides line up with TRBD1. After removal of 6 bases from V and 5 bases from J, the junction contained 6 bases not matched to a gene. Germline CDR1 MNHNS, CDR2 SASEGT. This CDR3 region has 14 residues. CDR3 region: CASRQGIETGELFF. The CDR3 region has the DNA TGTGCCAGCAGACAGGGGATTGAAACCGGGGAGCTGTTTTTT.

The chain carries TRBV25-1 and TRBJ2-7; no firm D call. The CDR3 contains 13 residues. Germline V gene sequence: CDR1 MGHDK, CDR2 SYGVNS. V was clipped by 2 bases and J by 9 bases, with 14 bases between them. DNA of the CDR3: TGTGCCAGCAGTGAACTGCAACTACGGGTGCAGTACTTC. Translation: CASSELQLRVQYF.

The V and J genes are TRBV28 and TRBJ1-4; 10 nucleotides line up with TRBD1. This CDR3 comprises 14 residues. Trimming cost V 6 bases and J 7 bases; bases outside gene matches: 5. Per the germline V gene, CDR1 is MDHEN and CDR2 is SYDVKM. CDR3 residues: CASSKTGGLEKLFF. For the CDR3, the DNA is TGTGCCAGCAGCAAGACAGGGGGCCTTGAAAAACTGTTTTTT.

A note on this clone: One end of the junction does not line up with germline, which may come from a read error. CDR3: CSSSSALAGGHYTQYF. The CDR3 DNA follows: TGTTCCAGCAGCTCAGCTCTAGCGGGGGGGCATTATACGCAGTATTTT. This chain connects TRBV7-9 to TRBJ2-3, with TRBD2 identical over 12 bases. Germline V gives CDR1 SEHNR, CDR2 FQNEAQ (reference sequence). The length of the CDR3 is 16 residues.

With respect to this clone: In the same sample, other DNA sequences code for this CDR3. The chain uses TRBV9 and TRBJ2-1, with 7 bases fitting TRBD2. The ends lost 0 bases at V and 4 bases at J; junction bases unmatched: 4. The CDR3 has 15 residues. Germline loops: CDR1 SGDLS, CDR2 YYNGEE. DNA of the CDR3: TGTGCCAGCAGCGTAGCGGGGGGATCATACAATGAGCAGTTCTTC. Amino acids: CASSVAGGSYNEQFF.

This clone showed up just a few times. The chain recombines TRBV18 with TRBJ1-1; D not certain. This CDR3 comprises 13 residues. Trimming removed 6 bases from V and 1 base from J, with 9 bases in between. Germline lookup yields CDR1 KGHSH and CDR2 LQKENI. CDR3 protein: CASSPSENTEAFF. DNA for the CDR3: TGTGCCAGCTCCCCAAGCGAGAACACTGAAGCTTTCTTT. Combining the CDR3 with reference TRBV18 and TRBJ1-1 gives the whole variable domain NAGVMQNPRHLVRRRGQEARLRCSPMKGHSHVYWYRQLPEEGLKFMVYLQKENIIDESGMPKERFSAEFPKEGPSILRIQQVVRGDSAAYFCASSPSENTEAFFGQGTRLTVV.

V and J are TRBV6-1 and TRBJ2-7, with a tentative D call TRBD2 (6 bases). V was cut by 6 bases and J by 2 bases, with 17 bases left in between. CDR3 length equals 15 residues. The germline CDR1 and CDR2 sequences are MNHNS and SASEGT. The CDR3 here is CASRPQEGFTYEQYF. The CDR3, as DNA: TGTGCCAGCAGGCCTCAGGAGGGGTTCACCTACGAGCAGTACTTC.

This rearrangement joins TRBV29-1 to TRBJ2-7; D possibly corresponds to TRBD1 (6 bases). The V gene lost 5 bases and the J gene lost 2 bases, with 16 bases spanning the gap. The CDR3 loop spans 14 amino acids. CDR1 and CDR2 from the germline V gene are SQVTM and ANQGSEA. In DNA form, the CDR3 reads TGCAGCGTTTTAAGGGTAGGGGGACCCTACGAGCAGTACTTC. This gives the protein CSVLRVGGPYEQYF.

The chain uses TRBV7-5 and TRBJ2-2; the table calls TRBD1, which could not be checked here. TRBV7-5 is recorded as a pseudogene. CDR3 length: 16 amino acids. The CDR3 spells CVRSLEGQTNTGELFF. In nucleotides, the CDR3 is TGTGTCAGAAGCTTAGAGGGACAGACGAACACCGGGGAGCTGTTTTTT.

This chain joins TRBV11-3 and TRBJ1-3; no definite D call. The CDR3 totals 16 residues. Germline assignment: CDR1 SGHNT and CDR2 YENEEA. V lost 5 bases and J lost 0, with 14 bases in between. The CDR3 DNA reads TGTGCCAGCAGCCCCATCCGGGGAGACTCTGGAAACACCATATATTTT. It is translated as CASSPIRGDSGNTIYF. Using reference TRBV11-3 and TRBJ1-3 for the parts outside the CDR3, the full variable domain is EAGVVQSPRYKIIEKKQPVAFWCNPISGHNTLYWYLQNLGQGPELLIRYENEEAVDDSQLPKDRFSAERLKGVDSTLKIQPAELGDSAVYLCASSPIRGDSGNTIYFGEGSWLTVV.

V gene TRBV11-3 combines with J gene TRBJ2-7; 8 bases align to TRBD2. CDR1 is SGHNT and CDR2 is YENEEA in the germline V gene. V trimming: 5 bases; J trimming: 3 bases; junction bases outside the gene matches: 6. The CDR3 has 14 residues. The CDR3 here is CASSRGGSFYEQYF. CDR3 bases: TGTGCCAGCAGCCGGGGGGGATCTTTCTACGAGCAGTACTTC.